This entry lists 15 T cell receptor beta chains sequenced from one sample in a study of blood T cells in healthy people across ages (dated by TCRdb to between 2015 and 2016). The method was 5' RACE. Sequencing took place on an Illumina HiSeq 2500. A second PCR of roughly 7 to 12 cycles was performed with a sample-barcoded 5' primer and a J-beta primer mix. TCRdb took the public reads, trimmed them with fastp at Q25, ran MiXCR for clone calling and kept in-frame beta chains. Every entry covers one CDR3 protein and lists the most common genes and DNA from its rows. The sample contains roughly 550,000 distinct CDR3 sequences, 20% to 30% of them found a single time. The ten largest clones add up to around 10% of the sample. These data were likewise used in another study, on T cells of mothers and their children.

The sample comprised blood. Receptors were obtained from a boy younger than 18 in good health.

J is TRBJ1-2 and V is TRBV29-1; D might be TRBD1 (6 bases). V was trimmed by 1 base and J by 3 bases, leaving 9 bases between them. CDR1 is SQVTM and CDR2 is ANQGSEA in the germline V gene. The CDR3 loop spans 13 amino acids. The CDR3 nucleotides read TGCAGCGTTGAAGCAGGGGTGGACTATGGCTACACCTTC. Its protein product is CSVEAGVDYGYTF.

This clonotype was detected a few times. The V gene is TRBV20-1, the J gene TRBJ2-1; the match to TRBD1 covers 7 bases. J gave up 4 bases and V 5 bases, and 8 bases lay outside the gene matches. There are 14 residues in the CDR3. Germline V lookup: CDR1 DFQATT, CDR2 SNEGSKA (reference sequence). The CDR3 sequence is CSASRDSVYNEQFF. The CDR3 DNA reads TGCAGTGCTTCACGGGACAGTGTGTACAATGAGCAGTTCTTC.

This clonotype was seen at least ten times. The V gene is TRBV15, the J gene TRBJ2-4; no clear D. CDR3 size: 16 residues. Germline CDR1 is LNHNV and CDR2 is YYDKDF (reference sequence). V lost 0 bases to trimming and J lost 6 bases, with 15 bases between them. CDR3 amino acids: CATSREGGSTGNIQYF. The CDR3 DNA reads TGTGCCACCAGCAGAGAGGGTGGATCTACGGGAAACATTCAGTACTTC.

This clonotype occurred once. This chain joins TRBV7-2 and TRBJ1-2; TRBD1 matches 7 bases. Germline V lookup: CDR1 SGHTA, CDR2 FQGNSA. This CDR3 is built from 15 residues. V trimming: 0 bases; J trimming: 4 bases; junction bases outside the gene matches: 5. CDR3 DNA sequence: TGTGCCAGCAGCTTAGCGCCAAGACAGGGCTATGGCTACACCTTC. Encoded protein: CASSLAPRQGYGYTF.

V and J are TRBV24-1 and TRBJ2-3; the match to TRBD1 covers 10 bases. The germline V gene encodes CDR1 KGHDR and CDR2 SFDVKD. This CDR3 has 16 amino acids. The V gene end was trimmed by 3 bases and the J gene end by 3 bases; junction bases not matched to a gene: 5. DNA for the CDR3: TGTGCCACCAGTGATCCGGGACAGGGGACAACAGATACGCAGTATTTT. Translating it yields CATSDPGQGTTDTQYF.

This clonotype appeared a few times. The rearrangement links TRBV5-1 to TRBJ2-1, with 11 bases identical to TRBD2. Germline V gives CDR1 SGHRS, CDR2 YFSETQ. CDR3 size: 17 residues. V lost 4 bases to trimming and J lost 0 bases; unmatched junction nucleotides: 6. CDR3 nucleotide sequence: TGCGCCAGCAGCCTCAGACTAGCGGGGAACTCCTACAATGAGCAGTTCTTC. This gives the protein CASSLRLAGNSYNEQFF. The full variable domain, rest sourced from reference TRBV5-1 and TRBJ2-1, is KAGVTQTPRYLIKTRGQQVTLSCSPISGHRSVSWYQQTPGQGLQFLFEYFSETQRNKGNFPGRFSGRQFSNSRSEMNVSTLELGDSALYLCASSLRLAGNSYNEQFFGPGTRLTVL.

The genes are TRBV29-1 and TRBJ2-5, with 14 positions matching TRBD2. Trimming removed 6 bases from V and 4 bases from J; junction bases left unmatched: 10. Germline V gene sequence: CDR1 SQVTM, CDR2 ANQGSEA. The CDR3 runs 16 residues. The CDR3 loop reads CSVAGTSGRKGETQYF. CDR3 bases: TGCAGCGTCGCCGGGACTAGCGGGAGAAAAGGAGAGACCCAGTACTTC.

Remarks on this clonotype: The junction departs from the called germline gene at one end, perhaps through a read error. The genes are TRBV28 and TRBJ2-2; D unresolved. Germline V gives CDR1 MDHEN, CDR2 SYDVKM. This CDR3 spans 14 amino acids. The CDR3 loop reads CVSSHMTETGELFF. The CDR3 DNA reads TGTGTCAGCAGCCACATGACGGAGACCGGGGAGCTGTTTTTT.

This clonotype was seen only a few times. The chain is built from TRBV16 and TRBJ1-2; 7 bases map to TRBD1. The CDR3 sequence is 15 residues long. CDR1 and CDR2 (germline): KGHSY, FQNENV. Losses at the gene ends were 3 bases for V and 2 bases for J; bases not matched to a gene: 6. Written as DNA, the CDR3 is TGTGCCAGCAGCCAGACGACAGGGTCAAACTATGGCTACACCTTC. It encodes CASSQTTGSNYGYTF. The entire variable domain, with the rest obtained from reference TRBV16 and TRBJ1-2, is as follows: GEEVAQTPKHLVRGEGQKAKLYCAPIKGHSYVFWYQQVLKNEFKFLISFQNENVFDETGMPKERFSAKCLPNSPCSLEIQATKLEDSAVYFCASSQTTGSNYGYTFGSGTRLTVV.

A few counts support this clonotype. CDR3 sequence reads: CSARDGEPRETQYF. CDR3 coding DNA: TGCAGTGCTAGAGACGGAGAACCTCGTGAGACCCAGTACTTC. The chain uses TRBV20-1 and TRBJ2-5; D remains ambiguous. The CDR3 length is 14 residues. Germline CDR1 is DFQATT and CDR2 is SNEGSKA (reference sequence). V lost 0 bases, J lost 5 bases, and 13 bases lay in between.

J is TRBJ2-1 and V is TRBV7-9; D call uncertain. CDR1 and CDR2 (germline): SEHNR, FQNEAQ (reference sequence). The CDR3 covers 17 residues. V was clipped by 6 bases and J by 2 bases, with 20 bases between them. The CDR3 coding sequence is TGTGCCAGCAGATTATCCCCTGGGGTAAGAGCCTACAATGAGCAGTTCTTC. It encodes CASRLSPGVRAYNEQFF.

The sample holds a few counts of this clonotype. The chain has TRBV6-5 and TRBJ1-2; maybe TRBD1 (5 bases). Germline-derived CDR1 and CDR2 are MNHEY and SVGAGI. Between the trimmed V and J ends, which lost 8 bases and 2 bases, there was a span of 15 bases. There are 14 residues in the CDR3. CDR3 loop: CASSRGDRNYGYTF. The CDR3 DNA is TGTGCCAGCTCTCGGGGGGATCGGAACTATGGCTACACCTTC.

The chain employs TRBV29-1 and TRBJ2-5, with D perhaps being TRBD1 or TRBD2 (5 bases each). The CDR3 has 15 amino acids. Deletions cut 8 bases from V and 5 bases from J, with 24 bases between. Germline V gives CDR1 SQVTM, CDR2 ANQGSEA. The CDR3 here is CSFQGSGSVEETQYF. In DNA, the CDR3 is TGCAGCTTTCAGGGAAGCGGCTCTGTGGAGGAGACCCAGTACTTC.

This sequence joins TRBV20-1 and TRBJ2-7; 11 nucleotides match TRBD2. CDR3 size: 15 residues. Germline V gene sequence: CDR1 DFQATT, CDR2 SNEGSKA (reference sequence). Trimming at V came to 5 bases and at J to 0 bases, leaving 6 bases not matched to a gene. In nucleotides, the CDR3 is TGCAGTGCTCCGGGACTAGCGGAAAGCTCCTACGAGCAGTACTTC. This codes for CSAPGLAESSYEQYF.

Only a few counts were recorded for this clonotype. Here the CDR3 DNA reads TGTGCCAGCAGTCCGGCGGGCGGGAGACTAACAGATACGCAGTATTTT. This codes for CASSPAGGRLTDTQYF. This sequence joins TRBV28 and TRBJ2-3, with 7 bases identical to TRBD2. This CDR3 comprises 16 residues. Unmatched junction bases numbered 11, after V lost 5 bases and J lost 3 bases. CDR1 is MDHEN and CDR2 is SYDVKM in the germline V gene. The full variable domain, rest sourced from reference TRBV28 and TRBJ2-3, is DVKVTQSSRYLVKRTGEKVFLECVQDMDHENMFWYRQDPGLGLRLIYFSYDVKMKEKGDIPEGYSVSREKKERFSLILESASTNQTSMYLCASSPAGGRLTDTQYFGPGTRLTVL.